The T cell receptor beta chain under discussion was sequenced for a study of T cell repertoires in cytomegalovirus infection. Study-level information: Signatures in public TCR beta sequences pointed to both CMV infection and matching HLA type.

Study-wide results and limits: The cumulative frequency of public TCR beta families distinguished individuals who carried CMV together with the relevant HLA.

This CDR3 spans 14 amino acids. Between the trimmed V and J ends, which lost 7 bases and 1 base, there was a span of 10 bases. Germline V gives CDR1 MNHNY, CDR2 SVGAGI (reference sequence). One entry per CDR3 protein, called by TCRdb with MiXCR from the reads. The profile shows 450,000 to 650,000 distinct CDR3 sequences, about 40% of them singletons. A word on this clonotype: Its cognate antigen is unknown.

The genes are TRBV6-6 and TRBJ2-2; a weak D match, TRBD2 (7 bases). This sample comprised cultured PBMCs, obtained from culture after CMV antigen stimulation. The clonotype originates from a human donor in good health (CMV status not recorded). Some clones in this sample may be carry-over from other donors' samples. Here the CDR3 DNA reads TGTGCCAGCATGCGGGGGCAGAACACCGGGGAGCTGTTTTTT. It codes for CASMRGQNTGELFF.